The clone carrying this T cell receptor (beta chain) is classed as medium-sized. The target antigen is unknown. Treatment meaning: approximately nine-day PBMC culture with coronavirus spike peptide pools or control peptides (ViraFEST assay). CD4+ T cells that had been cultured provided DNA sequenced with the Oncomine TCR Beta short-read assay. TCRdb analysed the PCR reads with MiXCR anew, one entry per CDR3 protein. Of 10,000 to 15,000 distinct CDR3 sequences listed, around 40% are singletons. CDR1 and CDR2 (germline): MNHEY, SMNVEV (reference sequence). CDR3 length: 14 amino acids. The V and J ends lost 6 bases and 10 bases, in that order; junction bases with no gene match: 5. This sample was taken from a study of vaccination and CD4 T cells after COVID-19. The overall study: The study collected post-vaccine samples a median around 70 days after dose two, with a range of 14 to 241. Spike peptides, overlapping and drawn from SARS-CoV-2, HCoV-NL63, HCoV-OC43 and HCoV-229E, were used to stimulate cells. General study results and limits: The appearance of a median approximately 90% of reactive clones in convalescent patients occurred only post-vaccination.

The TCR comes from a human donor who had recovered from COVID-19. The source material was CD4+ T cells from blood, cultured in vitro, sampled before SARS-CoV-2 vaccination. The rearrangement uses TRBV27 and TRBJ1-6; 11 nucleotides match TRBD1. CDR3 DNA: TGTGCCAGCAGCGGGACAGGGGGAAAATCACCCCTCCACTTT. This encodes CASSGTGGKSPLHF.